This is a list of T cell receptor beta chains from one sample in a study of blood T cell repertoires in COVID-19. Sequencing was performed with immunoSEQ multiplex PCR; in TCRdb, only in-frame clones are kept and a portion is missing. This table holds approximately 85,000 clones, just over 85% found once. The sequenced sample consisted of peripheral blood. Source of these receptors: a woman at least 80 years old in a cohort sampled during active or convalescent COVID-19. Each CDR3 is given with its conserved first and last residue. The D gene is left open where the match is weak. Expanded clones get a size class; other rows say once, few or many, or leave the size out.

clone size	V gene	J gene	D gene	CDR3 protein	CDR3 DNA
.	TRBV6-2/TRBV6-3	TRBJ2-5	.	CASSRFVLQETQYF	TGTGCCAGCAGCCGCTTTGTCCTACAAGAGACCCAGTACTTC
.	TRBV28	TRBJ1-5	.	CASSLLYQPQHF	TGTGCCAGCAGTTTACTGTATCAGCCCCAGCATTTT
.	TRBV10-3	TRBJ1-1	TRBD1	CAISAGQGANSSGNTEAFF	TGTGCCATCAGTGCGGGGCAGGGGGCCAACTCCTCCGGGAACACTGAAGCTTTCTTT
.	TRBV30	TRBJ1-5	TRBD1	CAWSPGDRNNQPQHF	TGTGCCTGGAGTCCAGGGGACAGGAACAATCAGCCCCAGCATTTT
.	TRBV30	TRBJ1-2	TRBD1	CAWNMAGGYGYTF	TGTGCCTGGAACATGGCAGGGGGATATGGCTACACCTTC
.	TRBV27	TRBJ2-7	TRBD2	CASSLLGSREVYEQYF	TGTGCCAGCAGTTTACTGGGCTCGCGGGAGGTCTACGAGCAGTACTTC
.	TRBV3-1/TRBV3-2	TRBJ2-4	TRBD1	CASSQAGTGLAKNIQYF	TGTGCCAGCAGCCAAGCGGGGACAGGATTAGCCAAAAACATTCAGTACTTC
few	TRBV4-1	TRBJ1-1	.	CASSQSGTTNTEAFF	TGCGCCAGCAGCCAATCCGGCACTACGAACACTGAAGCTTTCTTT
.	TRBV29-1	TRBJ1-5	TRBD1	CSVESKGANSNQPQHF	TGCAGCGTTGAATCCAAGGGGGCGAATAGCAATCAGCCCCAGCATTTT
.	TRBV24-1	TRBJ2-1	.	CATSDTQARSYNEQFF	TGTGCCACCAGTGATACCCAGGCCCGCTCCTACAATGAGCAGTTCTTC
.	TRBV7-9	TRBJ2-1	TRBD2	CASSLGTSGSQFF	TGTGCCAGCAGCCTCGGGACTAGCGGTTCGCAGTTCTTC
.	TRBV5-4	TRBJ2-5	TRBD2	CASSSGGLAGWETQYF	TGTGCCAGCAGCTCCGGAGGACTAGCGGGATGGGAGACCCAGTACTTC
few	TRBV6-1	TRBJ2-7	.	CASSESGVSYEQYF	TGTGCCAGCAGTGAATCAGGGGTCTCCTACGAGCAGTACTTC
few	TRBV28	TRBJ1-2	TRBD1	CASSPPTGGAGYGYTF	TGTGCCAGCAGTCCCCCAACAGGGGGCGCGGGATATGGCTACACCTTC
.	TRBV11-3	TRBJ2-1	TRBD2	CASSARGRAGEQFF	TGTGCCAGCAGCGCTAGAGGGAGGGCCGGTGAGCAGTTCTTC